The 16 T cell receptor beta chains given below trace back to one sample, sequenced in a study of cytomegalovirus exposure and HLA in healthy donors (dated 2017 in TCRdb). Library generation was performed with the immunoSEQ multiplex PCR assay. A mixture of 60 forward primers for TCR Vbeta segments and 13 reverse primers for TCR Jbeta segments was used in the multiplex PCR. TCRdb stores this immuneACCESS table with in-frame sequences only. Part of the clones is absent; in the studies checked, under half of the shortfall reflects unresolved V genes, and no reason is known for the rest. This sample has roughly 150,000 clones in its table, and approximately 80% of those were observed once. The ten most abundant clones make up 5% to 7.5% of the sample. The sequencing input was PBMCs. The receptors were gathered from a woman in her 40s in good health and CMV-seropositive.

This rearrangement joins TRBV28 to TRBJ2-1; 12 bases are a match to TRBD2. Germline V gene data show CDR1 as MDHEN and CDR2 as SYDVKM. The CDR3 extends over 15 amino acids. V trimming: 6 bases; J trimming: 7 bases; junction bases outside the gene matches: 7. The CDR3 nucleotides read TGTGCCAGCAGATTCACTAGCGGGAGGAAGAATGAGCAGTTCTTC. It translates to CASRFTSGRKNEQFF. The whole variable domain, filled in from reference TRBV28 and TRBJ2-1, reads DVKVTQSSRYLVKRTGEKVFLECVQDMDHENMFWYRQDPGLGLRLIYFSYDVKMKEKGDIPEGYSVSREKKERFSLILESASTNQTSMYLCASRFTSGRKNEQFFGPGTRLTVL.

The rearrangement joins TRBV6-6 to TRBJ2-7; 9 nucleotides line up with TRBD1. With 4 bases clipped from V and 6 bases from J, the junction kept 7 bases outside the gene matches. This CDR3 spans 14 amino acids. Germline V gene lookup returns CDR1 MNHNY and CDR2 SVGAGI (reference sequence). For the CDR3, the DNA is TGTGCCAGCAGTTCGGGACAGGGTACGGGCGAGCAGTACTTC. It codes for CASSSGQGTGEQYF.

This chain joins TRBV6-6 and TRBJ2-3; 8 positions match TRBD2. Per germline, CDR1 MNHNY and CDR2 SVGAGI (reference sequence). V lost 2 bases, J lost 6 bases, and 10 bases stayed unmatched. There are 16 residues in the CDR3. As DNA, the CDR3 is TGTGCCAGCAGTTACCCTCCGGGACTAGATCAGGATACGCAGTATTTT. It specifies CASSYPPGLDQDTQYF.

A few counts support this clone. This rearrangement joins TRBV27 to TRBJ2-3; 7 nucleotides line up with TRBD1. The trim removed 5 bases at V and 5 bases at J, leaving 13 bases unmatched. Germline-derived CDR1 and CDR2 are MNHEY and SMNVEV (reference sequence). This CDR3 region has 16 residues. CDR3 amino acids: CASSGGQPRIGDTQYF. As DNA, the CDR3 is TGTGCCAGCAGTGGGGGACAGCCCCGTATAGGAGATACGCAGTATTTT.

This clone has only a few counts. The J gene is TRBJ2-3, the V gene TRBV7-9, with D possibly matching TRBD2 (5 bases). The CDR3 spans 15 residues. Between the trimmed V and J ends, which lost 5 bases and 0 bases, there was a span of 12 bases. The V gene's germline CDR1 is SEHNR and CDR2 FQNEAQ (reference sequence). CDR3 residues: CASSPPGISTDTQYF. CDR3 in DNA: TGTGCCAGCAGCCCCCCCGGGATTAGCACAGATACGCAGTATTTT.

The chain links TRBV5-4 to TRBJ2-5; the D gene is possibly TRBD1 (6 bases). This CDR3 has 17 amino acids. The V gene's germline CDR1 is SGHNT and CDR2 YYREEE (reference sequence). V lost 4 bases, J lost 2 bases, and 21 bases lay in between. The DNA of the CDR3 is TGTGCCAGCAGCCAAAACCCGAGGACAGACAAGCAAGAGACCCAGTACTTC. Encoded protein: CASSQNPRTDKQETQYF.

This rearrangement joins TRBV7-2 to TRBJ2-7, with D perhaps TRBD2 (6 bases). CDR1 is SGHTA and CDR2 is FQGNSA in the germline V gene. This CDR3 contains 16 residues. Trimming took 5 bases from V and 0 from J, leaving 17 bases between them. CDR3 loop: CASSPRRAGSSYEQYF. CDR3 DNA sequence: TGTGCCAGCAGCCCCCGGCGTGCGGGGAGCTCCTACGAGCAGTACTTC.

The J gene is TRBJ2-3, the V gene TRBV11-2; 7 nucleotides agree with TRBD2. Germline V gene sequence: CDR1 SGHAT, CDR2 FQNNGV. V lost 8 bases to trimming and J lost 2 bases; unmatched junction nucleotides: 10. This CDR3 comprises 15 residues. The CDR3 sequence is CASGHSGTSTDTQYF. In DNA, the CDR3 is TGTGCCAGCGGTCACAGCGGGACCTCCACAGATACGCAGTATTTT.

The rearrangement links TRBV19 to TRBJ2-5; 8 nucleotides align to TRBD1. V gave up 0 bases and J gave up 4 bases; unmatched junction bases: 10. Germline V gene data show CDR1 as LNHDA and CDR2 as SQIVND (reference sequence). There are 17 residues in the CDR3. Here the CDR3 reads CASSIDLLGQGAETQYF. In nucleotides, the CDR3 is TGTGCCAGTAGTATAGACCTCTTAGGACAGGGTGCAGAGACCCAGTACTTC.

The chain combines TRBV2 with TRBJ2-7; D is perhaps TRBD2 (5 bases). CDR1 and CDR2 from the germline V gene are SNHLY and FYNNEI. The V end was cut by 5 bases, the J end by 1 base, with 12 bases between. CDR3 length equals 14 residues. The CDR3 is CASSRARGSYEQYF. DNA for the CDR3: TGTGCCAGCAGTAGGGCTCGGGGTTCCTACGAGCAGTACTTC.

This clone was found once. The J gene is TRBJ2-5, the V gene TRBV7-8; 11 bases are a match to TRBD2. Germline CDR1 SGHVS, CDR2 FQNEAQ. This CDR3 has 14 amino acids. With 4 bases clipped from V and 4 bases from J, the junction kept 2 bases outside the gene matches. For the CDR3, the DNA is TGTGCCAGCAGCTCGGGACTAGCGGTAGAGACCCAGTACTTC. The encoded protein is CASSSGLAVETQYF.

The chain combines TRBV29-1 with TRBJ2-7, with 12 bases matching TRBD2. The CDR3 length is 15 residues. V shed 6 bases, J shed 2 bases, and the junction held 8 bases outside the gene matches. Germline V gives CDR1 SQVTM, CDR2 ANQGSEA. CDR3 residues: CSVPGTSGYPYEQYF. CDR3 sequence (DNA): TGCAGCGTCCCTGGGACTAGCGGGTACCCCTACGAGCAGTACTTC.

V usage is TRBV5-1 and J usage is TRBJ1-3, with 8 bases fitting TRBD1. Germline loops: CDR1 SGHRS, CDR2 YFSETQ. The CDR3 sequence is 16 residues long. Trimming took 0 bases from V and 2 from J; bases not matched to a gene: 4. CDR3 region: CASSLDRGFAGNTIYF. The CDR3 DNA is TGCGCCAGCAGCTTGGACAGGGGGTTCGCTGGAAACACCATATATTTT.

The V and J genes are TRBV30 and TRBJ1-5, with D possibly matching TRBD1 (6 bases). The V end was cut by 1 base, the J end by 4 bases, with 14 bases between. Germline V gene sequence: CDR1 GTSNPN, CDR2 SVGIG (reference sequence). The CDR3 extends over 15 amino acids. DNA of the CDR3: TGTGCCTGGAGTGCCCCCGGACAGTATAATCAGCCCCAGCATTTT. Translation gives CAWSAPGQYNQPQHF.

The chain recombines TRBV5-1 with TRBJ2-1, with 9 bases matching TRBD2. CDR3 length equals 15 residues. V shed 1 base and J 4 bases; nucleotides not matched to a gene: 3. Looked up from germline, CDR1 is SGHRS and CDR2 is YFSETQ. Here the CDR3 DNA reads TGCGCCAGCAGCTTGAAAGCGGGAGGTTACAATGAGCAGTTCTTC. It codes for CASSLKAGGYNEQFF.

The chain couples TRBV15 to TRBJ2-7; TRBD2 matches 12 bases. Germline CDR1 reads LNHNV; CDR2 reads YYDKDF (reference sequence). The length of the CDR3 is 14 residues. The V gene end was trimmed by 6 bases and the J gene end by 5 bases; junction bases not matched to a gene: 5. CDR3 loop: CATSETSGRHEQYF. In nucleotides, the CDR3 is TGTGCCACCAGTGAGACTAGCGGGAGACACGAGCAGTACTTC.